This T cell receptor (beta chain) was sequenced during a study of T-cell reconstitution after alpha-beta-depleted transplantation in children. The sample holds a few counts of this clonotype. The CDR3 extends over 16 amino acids. Germline loops: CDR1 KGHSH, CDR2 LQKENI. The trim removed 6 bases at V and 0 bases at J, leaving 7 bases unmatched. The library targeted TCRbeta and was prepared with unique molecular identifiers. In TCRdb, the PCR reads were re-called with MiXCR into one record per CDR3 protein. The table lists around 530,000 distinct CDR3 sequences, 30% to 35% of them singletons. The sequencing here drew on PBMCs from the stem cell graft donor, taken from the stem cell graft. The clonotype comes from a human donor who donated a stem cell graft to a child with aplastic anemia. The chain carries TRBV18 and TRBJ1-3; 8 nucleotides match TRBD1. The CDR3 DNA is TGTGCCAGCTCTACAGGGGGTGTGAGCTCTGGAAACACCATATATTTT. Translating it yields CASSTGGVSSGNTIYF.